This entry concerns a single T cell receptor beta chain. Its antigen is currently unknown. The data originate from a study of cytomegalovirus exposure and HLA in healthy donors. Germline V gives CDR1 MGHRA, CDR2 YSYEKL. The ends lost 5 bases at V and 4 bases at J; junction bases unmatched: 10. This CDR3 is 15 amino acids long. The method was immunoSEQ multiplex PCR; TCRdb's version includes in-frame clones alone and lacks a portion of them. The sample comprises 150,000 to 200,000 clones, about 84% of which are singletons, and more than 1.2% rests with the top ten. Overall study findings and caveats: The authors listed some 160 TCR beta chains as cytomegalovirus-associated. The tendency of first-cohort TCR clusters to co-occur in the 90 to 150 validation repertoires was the finding of a later analysis.

This sequence originates from a woman under 30 in good health and CMV-seronegative. This chain joins TRBV4-1 and TRBJ2-7, with 8 bases fitting TRBD2. Sequenced: PBMCs. CDR3 DNA sequence: TGCGCCAGCAGCGCCCCGACTAGCGCTAAATACGAGCAGTACTTC. It yields the protein CASSAPTSAKYEQYF.